The clone carrying this T cell receptor (beta chain) was seen just once. V was trimmed by 0 bases and J by 2 bases, leaving 17 bases between them. CDR1 SGDLS and CDR2 YYNGEE come from the germline V gene. CDR3 length equals 17 residues. The sample is drawn from a study of CD8 T cells in Susac syndrome. Reverse transcription of about 0.5 to 1 ug RNA used random hexamers. Amplification of TCR beta CDR3 by immunoSEQ multiplex PCR spanned 54 Vbeta and 13 Jbeta. TCRdb used MiXCR to reprocess the immunoSEQ multiplex PCR reads, holding one entry per CDR3 protein. The table has some 190,000 distinct CDR3 sequences, roughly 96% seen once.

The J gene is TRBJ2-5, the V gene TRBV9; D is possibly TRBD1 (6 bases). Sequencing was carried out using CD4+ T cells from PBMCs. The sequence derives from a human donor in good health. For the CDR3, the DNA is TGTGCCAGCAGCGTAGGTATGGGCCGGACAGAGCAAGAGACCCAGTACTTC. This gives the protein CASSVGMGRTEQETQYF.